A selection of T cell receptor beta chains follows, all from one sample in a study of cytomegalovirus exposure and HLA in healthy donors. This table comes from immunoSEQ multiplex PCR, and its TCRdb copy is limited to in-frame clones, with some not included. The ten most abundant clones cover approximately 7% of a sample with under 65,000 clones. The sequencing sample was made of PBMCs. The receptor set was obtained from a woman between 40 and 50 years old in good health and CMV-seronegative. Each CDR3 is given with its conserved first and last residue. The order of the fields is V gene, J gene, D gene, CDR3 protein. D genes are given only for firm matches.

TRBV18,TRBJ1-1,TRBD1,CASSTLSPGTGVTEAFF
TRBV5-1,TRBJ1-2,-,CASSLTAPGSNYGYTF
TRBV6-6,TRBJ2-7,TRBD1,CASSYAGGYEQYF
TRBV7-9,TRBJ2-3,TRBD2,CASSLQREGTDTQYF
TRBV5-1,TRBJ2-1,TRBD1,CASSLGQGSYNEQFF
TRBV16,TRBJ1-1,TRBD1,CASSQSFRQGNTEAFF
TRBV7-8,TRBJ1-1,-,CASSLPRRFSRSEAFF
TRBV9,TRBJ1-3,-,CASSTTPVSGNTIYF
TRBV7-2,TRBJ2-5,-,CASSINSIQGTQYF
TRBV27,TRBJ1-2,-,CASSLQDNYGYTF
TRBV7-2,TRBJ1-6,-,CASSLGTFVVSPLHF
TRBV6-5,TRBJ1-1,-,CASSYVGREEVEAFF
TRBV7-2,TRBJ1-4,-,CASSLSPSGVAVEKLFF
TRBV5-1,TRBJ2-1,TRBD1,CASSLRTGDYNEQFF
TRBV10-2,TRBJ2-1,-,CASRDRQLGYNEQFF
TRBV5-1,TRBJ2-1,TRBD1,CATSPTGVANEQFF
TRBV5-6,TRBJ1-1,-,CASSWRGTTEAFF
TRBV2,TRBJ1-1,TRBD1,CASSTQGAENTEAFF
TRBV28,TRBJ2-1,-,CASSLSGSWGLGEQFF
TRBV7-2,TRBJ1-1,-,CASSLWARENTEAFF
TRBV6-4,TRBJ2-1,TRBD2,CASSDSSTSGSLNEQFF
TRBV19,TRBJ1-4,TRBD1,CASSPRTGGVEKLFF
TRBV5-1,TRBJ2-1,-,CASSTGLSSYNEQFF
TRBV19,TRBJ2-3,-,CASSYTEGSQYF
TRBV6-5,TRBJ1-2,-,CASRLLGADNYGYTF
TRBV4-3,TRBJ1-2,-,CASSQTGTYGYTF
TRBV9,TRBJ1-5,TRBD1,CASSVAGTGLPQHF
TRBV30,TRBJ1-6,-,CAWEQGLLNSPLHF
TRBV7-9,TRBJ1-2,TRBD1,CASSQDRGFANYGYTF
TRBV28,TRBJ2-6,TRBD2,CASCRGGLSGANVLTF
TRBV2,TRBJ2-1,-,CASRQEGNEQFF
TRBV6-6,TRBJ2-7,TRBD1,CASSYGTGDEQYF
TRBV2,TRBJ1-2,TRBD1,CASSEVGTGHGGYTF
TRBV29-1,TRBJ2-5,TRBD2,CSVEDSGGEETQYF
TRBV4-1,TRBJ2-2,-,CASSQDRRVGGELFF
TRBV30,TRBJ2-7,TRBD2,CASTGGSFYEQYF
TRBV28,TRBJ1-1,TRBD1,CASSYPDRMNTEAFF
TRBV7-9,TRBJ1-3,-,CASTPTGDNSGNTIYF
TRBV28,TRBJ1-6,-,CATSLGQPDSPLHF
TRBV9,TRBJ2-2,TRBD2,CASSPGLAGAVTGELFF
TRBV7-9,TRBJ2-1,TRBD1,CASSSPPATGRNEQFF
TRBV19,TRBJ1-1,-,CASSIRDKNTEAFF
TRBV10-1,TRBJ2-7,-,CAPRIVYEQYF
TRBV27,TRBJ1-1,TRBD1,CASKIRQGGMNTEAFF
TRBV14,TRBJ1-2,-,CASSQGTGGYTF
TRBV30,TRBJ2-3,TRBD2,CAGSRGSGGGDTQYF
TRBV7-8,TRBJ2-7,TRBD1,CASSRTGQGVDEQYF
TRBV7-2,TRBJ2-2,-,CASSLGHTGELFF
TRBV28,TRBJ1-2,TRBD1,CASSVSRDRVANYGYTF
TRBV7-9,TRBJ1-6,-,CASSEGQSISPLHF
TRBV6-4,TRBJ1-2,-,CASSDSAGQVDGYTF